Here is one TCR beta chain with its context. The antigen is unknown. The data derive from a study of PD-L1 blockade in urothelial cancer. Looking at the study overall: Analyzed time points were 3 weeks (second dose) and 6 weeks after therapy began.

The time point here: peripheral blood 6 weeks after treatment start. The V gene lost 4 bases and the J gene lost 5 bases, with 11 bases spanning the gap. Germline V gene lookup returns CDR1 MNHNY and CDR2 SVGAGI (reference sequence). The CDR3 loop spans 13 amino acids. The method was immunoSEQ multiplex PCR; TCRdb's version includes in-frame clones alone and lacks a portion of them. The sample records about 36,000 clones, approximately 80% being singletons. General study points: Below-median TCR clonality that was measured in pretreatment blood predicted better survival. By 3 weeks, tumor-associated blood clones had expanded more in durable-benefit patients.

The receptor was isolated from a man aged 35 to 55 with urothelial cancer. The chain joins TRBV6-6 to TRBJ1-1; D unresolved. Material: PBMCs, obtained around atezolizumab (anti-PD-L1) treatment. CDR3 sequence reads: CASSSGRWTEAFF. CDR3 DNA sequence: TGTGCCAGCAGTTCCGGTCGGTGGACTGAAGCTTTCTTT.